Following are 30 T cell receptor beta chains from one sample sequenced in a study of cytomegalovirus exposure and HLA in healthy donors. A multiplex PCR was run with 60 Vbeta primers and 13 Jbeta primers. Generated by immunoSEQ multiplex PCR, the TCRdb table keeps only in-frame clones and is missing some. Seen here are 90,000 to 100,000 clones, over 55% observed once, and the top ten hold 5.9%. Sequenced sample: PBMCs. The receptors derive from a boy under 18 in good health and CMV-seropositive.

The chain couples TRBV5-4 to TRBJ1-1; D may be TRBD1 (5 bases). The CDR3 contains 16 residues. Germline CDR1 is SGHNT and CDR2 is YYREEE (reference sequence). The germline V and J ends were trimmed by 3 bases and 2 bases, with 17 bases remaining between them. The CDR3, as DNA: TGTGCCAGCAGCTCGTTGAGTCGGGGGTTCAACACTGAAGCTTTCTTT. This codes for CASSSLSRGFNTEAFF.

This clone was counted once. The chain uses TRBV7-3 and TRBJ1-3, with D hard to call. The CDR3 is 14 residues long. Per the germline V gene, CDR1 is SGHTA and CDR2 is FQGTGA. V gave up 0 bases and J gave up 2 bases, with 5 bases separating them. The CDR3: CASSLTGAGNTIYF. In DNA, the CDR3 is TGTGCCAGCAGCTTAACGGGAGCTGGAAACACCATATATTTT.

The chain employs TRBV11-2 and TRBJ1-1; the D gene is possibly TRBD1 (6 bases). CDR1 is SGHAT, CDR2 FQNNGV, per germline. The CDR3 has 17 residues. Trimming took 4 bases from V and 3 from J, leaving 21 bases between them. The CDR3 is CASSSLWGGVMDTEAFF. The CDR3 DNA reads TGTGCCAGCAGCTCCCTATGGGGGGGCGTGATGGACACTGAAGCTTTCTTT.

This chain joins TRBV5-6 and TRBJ1-5; D not resolved. This CDR3 is 17 amino acids long. Trimming shortened V by 4 bases and J by 8 bases, and 25 bases separated the two germline ends. The germline V gene has CDR1 SGHDT and CDR2 YYEEEE. CDR3 DNA: TGTGCCAGCAGCGTGAGGACGGCTTCGCACCGGAGGGAGCCCCAGCATTTT. The encoded protein is CASSVRTASHRREPQHF.

This chain links TRBV6-1 with TRBJ2-5; D gene ambiguous. Deletions cut 1 base from V and 0 bases from J, with 9 bases between. Germline loops: CDR1 MNHNS, CDR2 SASEGT. This CDR3 has 15 amino acids. The CDR3 here is CASSEGQSYQETQYF. The CDR3 DNA follows: TGTGCCAGCAGTGAAGGCCAGTCGTACCAAGAGACCCAGTACTTC.

The chain combines TRBV29-1 with TRBJ2-3; 7 bases line up with TRBD2. Per germline, CDR1 SQVTM and CDR2 ANQGSEA. The CDR3 sequence is 15 residues long. V was pared by 4 bases and J by 1 base, with 8 bases of the junction left unmatched. The CDR3 here is CSVGVGGTRTDTQYF. CDR3 bases: TGCAGCGTTGGAGTCGGGGGGACCCGCACAGATACGCAGTATTTT.

The chain links TRBV5-1 to TRBJ2-3; possible D gene TRBD1, 5 bases. The germline gives CDR1 SGHRS, CDR2 YFSETQ. V was shortened by 2 bases and J by 11 bases, with 9 bases between the two germline ends. This CDR3 comprises 11 residues. The CDR3 DNA is TGCGCCAGCAGCTTCCAGGGTGTGCAGTATTTT. Translating it yields CASSFQGVQYF.

This clone was seen a handful of times. The V call is TRBV7-9, the J call TRBJ2-3, with a tentative D call TRBD2 (5 bases). V was shortened by 5 bases and J by 6 bases, with 12 bases between the two germline ends. Germline V gene data show CDR1 as SEHNR and CDR2 as FQNEAQ (reference sequence). The CDR3 runs 13 residues. This CDR3 is CASSLLGVDTQYF. The CDR3, as DNA: TGTGCCAGCAGCCTCCTGGGAGTGGATACGCAGTATTTT. Using reference TRBV7-9 and TRBJ2-3 for the parts outside the CDR3, the full variable domain is DTGVSQNPRHKITKRGQNVTFRCDPISEHNRLYWYRQTLGQGPEFLTYFQNEAQLEKSRLLSDRFSAERPKGSFSTLEIQRTEQGDSAMYLCASSLLGVDTQYFGPGTRLTVL.

V and J are TRBV7-2 and TRBJ2-7; a possible D gene is TRBD1 (6 bases). Germline values: CDR1 SGHTA, CDR2 FQGNSA. Trimming took 5 bases from V and 1 from J, leaving 15 bases between them. The CDR3 has 15 residues. DNA for the CDR3: TGTGCCAGCAGCCTTGGTGGGGGCCTGTCCTACGAGCAGTACTTC. It codes for CASSLGGGLSYEQYF.

The chain links TRBV6-5 to TRBJ1-2; perhaps TRBD1 as D (5 bases). V was shortened by 7 bases and J by 4 bases, with 7 bases between the two germline ends. CDR3 length equals 11 residues. Germline CDR1 MNHEY, CDR2 SVGAGI. CDR3 sequence (DNA): TGTGCCAGCAAGGGGCTCTATGGCTACACCTTC. It codes for CASKGLYGYTF.

The rearrangement links TRBV7-2 to TRBJ2-5; D remains ambiguous. Looked up from germline, CDR1 is SGHTA and CDR2 is FQGNSA. V was trimmed by 5 bases and J by 4 bases, leaving 14 bases between them. The CDR3 is 14 residues long. The CDR3 bases are TGTGCCAGCAGCGTTGACACTTACCTAGAGACCCAGTACTTC. Translated: CASSVDTYLETQYF. Using reference TRBV7-2 and TRBJ2-5 for the parts outside the CDR3, the full variable domain is GAGVSQSPSNKVTEKGKDVELRCDPISGHTALYWYRQSLGQGLEFLIYFQGNSAPDKSGLPSDRFSAERTGGSVSTLTIQRTQQEDSAVYLCASSVDTYLETQYFGPGTRLLVL.

In DNA form, the CDR3 reads TGTGCCTGGAGTATGGACAGGGGGAATCAGCCCCAGCATTTT. Its translation: CAWSMDRGNQPQHF. The chain has TRBV30 and TRBJ1-5, with 10 bases lining up with TRBD1. Losses at the gene ends were 2 bases for V and 4 bases for J; bases not matched to a gene: 2. Germline loops: CDR1 GTSNPN, CDR2 SVGIG (reference sequence). This CDR3 has 14 residues.

This clone was seen a handful of times. This chain uses TRBV6-5 with TRBJ2-7; 9 bases match TRBD1. Germline V gene sequence: CDR1 MNHEY, CDR2 SVGAGI. The CDR3 length is 15 residues. V shed 6 bases, J shed 7 bases, and the junction held 13 bases outside the gene matches. The CDR3 spells CASRHGTGPSAEQYF. The CDR3 DNA follows: TGTGCCAGCAGACACGGGACAGGGCCGTCAGCGGAGCAGTACTTC.

The gene calls are TRBV5-1 and TRBJ1-3; D is possibly TRBD1 (6 bases). The CDR3 has 15 amino acids. CDR1 and CDR2 from the germline V gene are SGHRS and YFSETQ. With 4 bases removed from V and 2 bases from J, the gap between germline ends came to 13 bases. The CDR3 protein is CASSELQGTGNTIYF. CDR3 coding DNA: TGCGCCAGCAGCGAATTACAGGGAACTGGAAACACCATATATTTT.

This chain joins TRBV30 and TRBJ2-1, with 7 bases fitting TRBD1. Losses at the gene ends were 2 bases for V and 0 bases for J; bases not matched to a gene: 4. This CDR3 comprises 15 residues. The germline V gene has CDR1 GTSNPN and CDR2 SVGIG (reference sequence). In DNA, the CDR3 is TGTGCCTGGAGTACCCGACAGGGCTCCTACAATGAGCAGTTCTTC. It encodes CAWSTRQGSYNEQFF.

The chain carries TRBV7-9 and TRBJ2-5, with 7 bases lining up with TRBD2. The CDR3 consists of 14 residues. CDR1 and CDR2 (germline): SEHNR, FQNEAQ (reference sequence). The junction had 7 bases not matched to a gene; V was cut back by 4 bases and J by 5 bases. CDR3 sequence (DNA): TGTGCCAGCAGCTCCGGCGGGGGTTGGGAGACCCAGTACTTC. It yields the protein CASSSGGGWETQYF. Full variable domain (rest looked up from reference TRBV7-9 and TRBJ2-5): DTGVSQNPRHKITKRGQNVTFRCDPISEHNRLYWYRQTLGQGPEFLTYFQNEAQLEKSRLLSDRFSAERPKGSFSTLEIQRTEQGDSAMYLCASSSGGGWETQYFGPGTRLLVL.

This chain joins TRBV5-6 and TRBJ1-5; the D gene is possibly TRBD1 (5 bases). This CDR3 comprises 14 residues. Per germline, CDR1 SGHDT and CDR2 YYEEEE. Trimming pared 0 bases from V and 4 bases from J, leaving 8 bases between. For the CDR3, the DNA is TGTGCCAGCAGCTTGGCGGGGGGAAATCAGCCCCAGCATTTT. Amino acid sequence: CASSLAGGNQPQHF. The full variable domain, rest sourced from reference TRBV5-6 and TRBJ1-5, is DAGVTQSPTHLIKTRGQQVTLRCSPKSGHDTVSWYQQALGQGPQFIFQYYEEEERQRGNFPDRFSGHQFPNYSSELNVNALLLGDSALYLCASSLAGGNQPQHFGDGTRLSIL.

The chain combines TRBV6-6 with TRBJ2-1, with TRBD1 matching over 8 bases. CDR3 length: 15 residues. V gave up 7 bases and J gave up 1 base; unmatched junction bases: 6. CDR1 and CDR2 (germline): MNHNY, SVGAGI (reference sequence). CDR3 protein: CASTTGGSSYNEQFF. The CDR3 bases are TGTGCCAGCACCACAGGGGGGTCGTCCTACAATGAGCAGTTCTTC.

The sample holds a few counts of this clone. The gene calls are TRBV5-6 and TRBJ1-1, with 8 bases matching TRBD1. V lost 5 bases, J lost 11 bases, and 11 bases stayed unmatched. CDR3 length: 13 amino acids. Germline V gene lookup returns CDR1 SGHDT and CDR2 YYEEEE. The CDR3 DNA sequence: TGTGCCAGCAGGGATCCAGGGGGCCGTACGGCTTTCTTT. Protein sequence: CASRDPGGRTAFF.

This clone appeared a few times. The rearrangement uses TRBV30 and TRBJ2-7; maybe TRBD1 (5 bases). CDR3 size: 12 residues. CDR1 GTSNPN and CDR2 SVGIG come from the germline V gene (reference sequence). Trimming took off 1 base at V and 5 bases at J, with 9 bases between the two ends. Here the CDR3 reads CAWSGQGDEQYF. The CDR3 nucleotides are TGTGCCTGGAGTGGGCAGGGCGACGAGCAGTACTTC.

With regard to this clone: This same CDR3 is encoded by further DNA sequences in the sample. V gene TRBV7-2 combines with J gene TRBJ2-7, with D possibly TRBD2 on 6 matching bases. Looked up from germline, CDR1 is SGHTA and CDR2 is FQGNSA. The CDR3 spans 13 residues. V was cut by 3 bases and J by 3 bases, with 9 bases left in between. The CDR3 region is CASSLGSGYEQYF. In DNA, the CDR3 is TGTGCCAGCAGCTTGGGTAGCGGCTACGAGCAGTACTTC.

The rearrangement joins TRBV2 to TRBJ2-5; D gene unclear. In germline, CDR1 is SNHLY, CDR2 FYNNEI. V was cut by 5 bases and J by 4 bases, with 14 bases left in between. This CDR3 contains 14 residues. The CDR3 protein is CASSPRVSSETQYF. The CDR3 DNA is TGTGCCAGCAGTCCTCGAGTAAGCTCAGAGACCCAGTACTTC. Using reference TRBV2 and TRBJ2-5 for the parts outside the CDR3, the full variable domain is EPEVTQTPSHQVTQMGQEVILRCVPISNHLYFYWYRQILGQKVEFLVSFYNNEISEKSEIFDDQFSVERPDGSNFTLKIRSTKLEDSAMYFCASSPRVSSETQYFGPGTRLLVL.

The genes are TRBV5-1 and TRBJ2-5; no definite D call. V dropped 0 bases and J dropped 4 bases, with 7 bases sitting between them. In germline, CDR1 is SGHRS, CDR2 YFSETQ. The CDR3 runs to 13 residues. The CDR3 nucleotides are TGCGCCAGCAGCTTGGGGTCGGGAGAGACCCAGTACTTC. This encodes CASSLGSGETQYF.

This rearrangement joins TRBV11-2 to TRBJ2-1; the match to TRBD1 covers 9 bases. The V segment lost 1 base and the J segment 9 bases; nucleotides outside the gene matches: 13. Germline V gene data show CDR1 as SGHAT and CDR2 as FQNNGV. The CDR3 is 17 residues long. CDR3 DNA sequence: TGTGCCAGCAGCTTAGCCCTCCCGGGACAGGGTGTGGCTGAGCAGTTCTTC. It codes for CASSLALPGQGVAEQFF.

This sequence joins TRBV6-5 and TRBJ2-7, with TRBD1 matching over 7 bases. The V gene's germline CDR1 is MNHEY and CDR2 SVGAGI. CDR3 length: 14 residues. Unmatched junction bases numbered 8, after V lost 6 bases and J lost 3 bases. The DNA for the CDR3 is TGTGCCAGCAGGTTTAGAGGGGGCAACTACGAGCAGTACTTC. Residues: CASRFRGGNYEQYF.

Here the CDR3 reads CASSQVADNTGELFF. The CDR3 nucleotides are TGCGCCAGCAGCCAAGTAGCGGATAACACCGGGGAGCTGTTTTTT. The chain employs TRBV4-3 and TRBJ2-2, with D possibly being TRBD2 (6 bases). The germline CDR1 and CDR2 sequences are LGHNA and YSLEER. Between the trimmed V and J ends, which lost 1 base and 2 bases, there was a span of 8 bases. There are 15 residues in the CDR3.

The chain employs TRBV27 and TRBJ1-1, with D perhaps TRBD1 (6 bases). Trimming took off 2 bases at V and 7 bases at J, with 11 bases between the two ends. This CDR3 region has 13 residues. Looked up from germline, CDR1 is MNHEY and CDR2 is SMNVEV (reference sequence). CDR3 protein: CASSLQGFGEAFF. DNA of the CDR3: TGTGCCAGCAGTTTACAGGGGTTCGGTGAAGCTTTCTTT.

The V gene is TRBV2, the J gene TRBJ2-2; 9 nucleotides line up with TRBD2. The CDR3 sequence is 16 residues long. Trimming at V came to 2 bases and at J to 7 bases, leaving 8 bases not matched to a gene. Germline V gene sequence: CDR1 SNHLY, CDR2 FYNNEI. The CDR3 loop reads CASSETPGLAYGELFF. CDR3 sequence (DNA): TGTGCCAGCAGTGAAACTCCGGGACTAGCATACGGGGAGCTGTTTTTT.

This clone turned up a few times. The chain recombines TRBV5-4 with TRBJ2-2, with TRBD1 matching over 9 bases. This CDR3 has 15 residues. V gave up 4 bases and J gave up 5 bases; unmatched junction bases: 6. From germline, CDR1 is SGHNT and CDR2 YYREEE (reference sequence). The CDR3 spells CASSEGQGITGELFF. The CDR3 bases are TGTGCCAGCAGCGAAGGACAGGGGATAACCGGGGAGCTGTTTTTT.

V is TRBV29-1 and J is TRBJ1-2, with TRBD1 matching 7 bases. Germline CDR1 and CDR2: SQVTM and ANQGSEA. V lost 7 bases and J lost 2; bases outside the gene matches: 7. The length of the CDR3 is 13 residues. The CDR3 loop is CSGKTGPNYGYTF. The CDR3 DNA is TGCAGCGGCAAGACAGGGCCAAACTATGGCTACACCTTC.